The next 11 T cell receptor beta chains were all read from a single sample in a study of T cells in Graves' hyperthyroidism and ophthalmopathy. Amplification targeted TCR beta CDR3 regions from RNA transcripts. HTBI primers were employed in a first-round RT-PCR of the TCR CDR3. TCRdb used MiXCR to reprocess the multiplex PCR reads, holding one entry per CDR3 protein. The data contain some 580,000 distinct CDR3 sequences, around 16% of them singletons. The sequencing sample was made of blood. The receptor set was obtained from a woman between 35 and 50 years old with Graves' ophthalmopathy.

This clonotype has at least ten counts. This chain links TRBV7-8 with TRBJ2-1; 7 nucleotides align to TRBD2. V shed 2 bases and J 3 bases; nucleotides not matched to a gene: 4. Looked up from germline, CDR1 is SGHVS and CDR2 is FQNEAQ. The length of the CDR3 is 15 residues. The CDR3 here is CASSLIREDYNEQFF. For the CDR3, the DNA is TGTGCCAGCAGCTTAATACGGGAGGACTACAATGAGCAGTTCTTC.

This clonotype has more than one count but fewer than ten. The genes are TRBV19 and TRBJ1-1; TRBD1 matches 9 bases. The CDR3 contains 14 residues. V lost 6 bases, J lost 3 bases, and 5 bases stayed unmatched. Germline V lookup: CDR1 LNHDA, CDR2 SQIVND (reference sequence). CDR3 nucleotides: TGTGCCAGTAGATTGACAGGGGGATACACTGAAGCTTTCTTT. Its protein product is CASRLTGGYTEAFF.

This clonotype was detected only a few times. This chain connects TRBV6-1 to TRBJ1-1, with D tentatively TRBD1 (5 bases). Trimming stripped 6 bases from V and 6 bases from J, with 14 bases between. Looked up from germline, CDR1 is MNHNS and CDR2 is SASEGT. The CDR3 covers 13 residues. For the CDR3, the DNA is TGTGCCAGCAGCGCTGTTGGGACCCCTGAAGCTTTCTTT. Encoded protein: CASSAVGTPEAFF.

This clonotype was seen more than once but under ten times. The chain couples TRBV20-1 to TRBJ2-2; D gene uncertain. Trimming removed 3 bases at V and 5 bases at J, with 13 bases between. Germline lookup yields CDR1 DFQATT and CDR2 SNEGSKA (reference sequence). The CDR3 sequence is 14 residues long. For the CDR3, the DNA is TGCAGTGCTAGTAGGCCCGACGGAACCGGGGAGCTGTTTTTT. Translating gives CSASRPDGTGELFF.

This clonotype occurred many times. V gene TRBV12-3 or TRBV12-4 combines with J gene TRBJ1-2; the D gene is possibly TRBD1 (5 bases). V gave up 6 bases and J gave up 0 bases, with 14 bases separating them. CDR3 size: 15 residues. CDR3 sequence: CASSFVGGSNYGYTF. The DNA of the CDR3 is TGTGCCAGCAGCTTCGTCGGGGGTTCTAACTATGGCTACACCTTC.

This clonotype was counted many times. The genes are TRBV12-3 or TRBV12-4 and TRBJ2-7, with a weak D call TRBD2 (5 bases). The CDR3 runs 16 residues. The V end was cut by 1 base, the J end by 2 bases, with 15 bases between. The CDR3 spells CASSLGGQPDPYEQYF. Written as DNA, the CDR3 is TGTGCCAGCAGTTTAGGCGGGCAGCCAGACCCCTACGAGCAGTACTTC.

This clonotype was seen at least ten times. This chain links TRBV7-8 with TRBJ1-1, with a weak D call TRBD1 (5 bases). From germline, CDR1 is SGHVS and CDR2 FQNEAQ. V lost 5 bases and J 3 bases, leaving 13 bases between the germline ends. The CDR3 spans 14 residues. CDR3 DNA sequence: TGTGCCAGCAGCGTCTCAGGGAGGTACACTGAAGCTTTCTTT. Its protein is CASSVSGRYTEAFF.

This chain joins TRBV29-1 and TRBJ2-2, with D possibly being TRBD1 (5 bases). The V gene's germline CDR1 is SQVTM and CDR2 ANQGSEA. The CDR3 spans 12 residues. V dropped 5 bases and J dropped 4 bases, with 8 bases sitting between them. The CDR3 spells CSVRQGTGELFF. In nucleotides, the CDR3 is TGCAGCGTTCGGCAGGGCACCGGGGAGCTGTTTTTT.

This clonotype was counted at least ten times. The chain employs TRBV5-1 and TRBJ2-1; 8 positions match TRBD2. CDR3 length equals 14 residues. V trimming: 6 bases; J trimming: 8 bases; junction bases outside the gene matches: 10. The germline V gene has CDR1 SGHRS and CDR2 YFSETQ. CDR3 sequence reads: CASMRGVMKDEQFF. CDR3 DNA: TGCGCCAGCATGCGGGGGGTGATGAAAGATGAGCAGTTCTTC.

This clonotype was seen only a few times. V usage is TRBV13 and J usage is TRBJ2-7; 7 nucleotides agree with TRBD2. Germline trimming cut 0 bases from V and 6 bases from J; bases unmatched to any gene: 11. Germline V gene sequence: CDR1 PRHDT, CDR2 FYEKMQ (reference sequence). The CDR3 covers 16 residues. Here the CDR3 DNA reads TGTGCCAGCAGCTTAGGGACTAGCAACCCTAGGTTCGAGCAGTACTTC. Its translation: CASSLGTSNPRFEQYF.

The genes are TRBV19 and TRBJ2-6; D gene unclear. The length of the CDR3 is 14 residues. Germline assignment: CDR1 LNHDA and CDR2 SQIVND (reference sequence). The ends were cut back, 6 bases at V and 4 bases at J, with 10 bases in the middle. The CDR3 sequence is CASSSVSGANVLTF. The CDR3 nucleotides are TGTGCCAGTAGCTCTGTGTCCGGGGCCAACGTCCTGACTTTC.